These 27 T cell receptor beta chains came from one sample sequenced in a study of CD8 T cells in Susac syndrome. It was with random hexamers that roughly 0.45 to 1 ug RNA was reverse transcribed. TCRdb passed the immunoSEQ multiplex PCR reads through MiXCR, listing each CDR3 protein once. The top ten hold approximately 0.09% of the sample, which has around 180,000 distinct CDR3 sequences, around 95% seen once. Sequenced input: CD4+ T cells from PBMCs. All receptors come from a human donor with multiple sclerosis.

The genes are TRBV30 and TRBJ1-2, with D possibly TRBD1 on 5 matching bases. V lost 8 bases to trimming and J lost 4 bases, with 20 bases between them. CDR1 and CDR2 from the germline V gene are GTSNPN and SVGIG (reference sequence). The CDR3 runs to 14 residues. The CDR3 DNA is TGTGCCGAAGGGCAGGGACGACGTAGCTATGGCTACACCTTC. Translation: CAEGQGRRSYGYTF. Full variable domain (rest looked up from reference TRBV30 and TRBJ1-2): SQTIHQWPATLVQPVGSPLSLECTVEGTSNPNLYWYRQAAGRGLQLLFYSVGIGQISSEVPQNLSASRPQDRQFILSSKKLLLSDSGFYLCAEGQGRRSYGYTFGSGTRLTVV.

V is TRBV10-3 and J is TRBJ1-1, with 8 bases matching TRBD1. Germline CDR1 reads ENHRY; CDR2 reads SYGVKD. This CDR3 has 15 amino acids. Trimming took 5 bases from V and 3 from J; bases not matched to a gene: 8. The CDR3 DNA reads TGTGCCATCAGTCACCCGGACAGGGACGACACTGAAGCTTTCTTT. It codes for CAISHPDRDDTEAFF.

The CDR3 spells CASTPYWRIPNSPLHF. CDR3 bases: TGCGCCAGCACCCCCTACTGGAGGATCCCCAATTCACCCCTCCACTTT. The V and J genes are TRBV23-1 and TRBJ1-6; the D is unclear. TRBV23-1 is marked as an open reading frame, function uncertain. V lost 7 bases, J lost 7 bases, and 20 bases lay in between. The CDR3 is made up of 16 amino acids.

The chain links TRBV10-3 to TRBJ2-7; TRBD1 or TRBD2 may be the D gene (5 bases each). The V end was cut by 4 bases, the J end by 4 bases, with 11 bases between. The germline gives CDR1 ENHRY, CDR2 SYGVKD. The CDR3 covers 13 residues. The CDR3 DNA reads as TGTGCCATCAGTGGCAGGGACCGATACGAGCAGTACTTC. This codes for CAISGRDRYEQYF.

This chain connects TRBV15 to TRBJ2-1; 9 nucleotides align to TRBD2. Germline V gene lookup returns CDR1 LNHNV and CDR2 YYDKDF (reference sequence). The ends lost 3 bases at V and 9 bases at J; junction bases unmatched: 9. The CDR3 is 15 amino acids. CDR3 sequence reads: CATSRSGGLAGEQFF. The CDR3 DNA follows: TGTGCCACCAGCAGGTCGGGGGGACTAGCAGGTGAGCAGTTCTTC.

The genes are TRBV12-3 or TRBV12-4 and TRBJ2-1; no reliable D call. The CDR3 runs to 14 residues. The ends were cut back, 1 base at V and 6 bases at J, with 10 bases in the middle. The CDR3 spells CASSLGGRVNEQFF. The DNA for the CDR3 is TGTGCCAGCAGTTTAGGTGGCAGAGTCAATGAGCAGTTCTTC.

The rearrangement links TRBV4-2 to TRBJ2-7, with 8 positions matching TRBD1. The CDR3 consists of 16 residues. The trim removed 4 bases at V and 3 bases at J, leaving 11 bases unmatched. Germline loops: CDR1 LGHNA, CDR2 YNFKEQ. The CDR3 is CASSPAHGTGLYEQYF. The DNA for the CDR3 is TGTGCCAGCAGCCCAGCTCATGGGACAGGCCTCTACGAGCAGTACTTC.

CDR3 sequence (DNA): TGCAGCGTGGGGACAGGGAAGGACACTGAAGCTTTCTTT. Translation: CSVGTGKDTEAFF. This chain joins TRBV29-1 and TRBJ1-1; 9 bases are shared with TRBD1. V lost 6 bases and J lost 3; bases outside the gene matches: 5. Looked up from germline, CDR1 is SQVTM and CDR2 is ANQGSEA. This CDR3 is 13 amino acids long. The variable domain in full, with the rest retrieved from reference TRBV29-1 and TRBJ1-1, is SAVISQKPSRDICQRGTSLTIQCQVDSQVTMMFWYRQQPGQSLTLIATANQGSEATYESGFVIDKFPISRPNLTFSTLTVSNMSPEDSSIYLCSVGTGKDTEAFFGQGTRLTVV.

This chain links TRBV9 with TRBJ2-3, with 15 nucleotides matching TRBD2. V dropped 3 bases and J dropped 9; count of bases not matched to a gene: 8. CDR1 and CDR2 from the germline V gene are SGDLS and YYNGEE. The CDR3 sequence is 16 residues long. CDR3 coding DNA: TGTGCCAGCAGCGCCCGGACTAGCGGGGGGGAATGGACGCAGTATTTT. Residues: CASSARTSGGEWTQYF.

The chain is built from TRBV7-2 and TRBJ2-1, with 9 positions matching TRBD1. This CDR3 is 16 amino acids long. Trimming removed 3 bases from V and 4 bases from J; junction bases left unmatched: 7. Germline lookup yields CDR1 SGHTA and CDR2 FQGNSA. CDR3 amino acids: CASSLVDRGGYNEQFF. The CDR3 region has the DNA TGTGCCAGCAGCTTGGTGGACAGGGGAGGATACAATGAGCAGTTCTTC.

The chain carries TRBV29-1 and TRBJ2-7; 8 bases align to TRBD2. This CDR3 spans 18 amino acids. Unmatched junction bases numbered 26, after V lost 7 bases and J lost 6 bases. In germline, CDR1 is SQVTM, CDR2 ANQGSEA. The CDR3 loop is CSGGLGTSGGPAWGEQYF. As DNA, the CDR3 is TGCAGCGGCGGATTGGGGACTAGTGGCGGCCCAGCTTGGGGCGAGCAGTACTTC.

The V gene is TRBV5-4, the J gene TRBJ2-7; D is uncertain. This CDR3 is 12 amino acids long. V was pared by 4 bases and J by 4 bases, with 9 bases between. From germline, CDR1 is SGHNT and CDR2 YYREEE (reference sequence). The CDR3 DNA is TGTGCCAGCAGCCTAGACCGTTACGAGCAGTACTTC. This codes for CASSLDRYEQYF.

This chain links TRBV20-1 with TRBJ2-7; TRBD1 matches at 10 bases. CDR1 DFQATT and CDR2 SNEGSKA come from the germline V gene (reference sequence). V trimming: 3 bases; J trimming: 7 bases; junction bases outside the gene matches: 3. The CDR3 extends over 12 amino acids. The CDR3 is CSAREGQGEQYF. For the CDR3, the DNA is TGCAGTGCTAGGGAGGGACAGGGGGAGCAGTACTTC.

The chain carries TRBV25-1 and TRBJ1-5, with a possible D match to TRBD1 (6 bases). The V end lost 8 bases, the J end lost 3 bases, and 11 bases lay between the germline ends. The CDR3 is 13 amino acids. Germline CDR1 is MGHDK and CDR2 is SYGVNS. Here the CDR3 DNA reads TGTGCCAGCTGGGGGGGCGTCAATCAGCCCCAGCATTTT. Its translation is CASWGGVNQPQHF.

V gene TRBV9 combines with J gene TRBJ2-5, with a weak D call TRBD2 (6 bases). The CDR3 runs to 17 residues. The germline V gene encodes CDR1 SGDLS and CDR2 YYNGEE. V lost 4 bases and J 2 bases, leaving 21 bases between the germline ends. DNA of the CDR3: TGTGCCAGCAGCCGCCCCCAGGGAGGTGGGGGACAAGAGACCCAGTACTTC. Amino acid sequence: CASSRPQGGGGQETQYF. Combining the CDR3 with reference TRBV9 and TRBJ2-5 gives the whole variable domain DSGVTQTPKHLITATGQRVTLRCSPRSGDLSVYWYQQSLDQGLQFLIQYYNGEERAKGNILERFSAQQFPDLHSELNLSSLELGDSALYFCASSRPQGGGGQETQYFGPGTRLLVL.

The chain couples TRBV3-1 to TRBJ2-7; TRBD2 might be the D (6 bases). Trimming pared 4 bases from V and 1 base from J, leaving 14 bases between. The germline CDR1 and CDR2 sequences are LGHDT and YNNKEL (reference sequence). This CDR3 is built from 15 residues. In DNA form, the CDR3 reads TGTGCCAGCAGCCCGGGTAGACGGGGGTCCTACGAGCAGTACTTC. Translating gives CASSPGRRGSYEQYF.

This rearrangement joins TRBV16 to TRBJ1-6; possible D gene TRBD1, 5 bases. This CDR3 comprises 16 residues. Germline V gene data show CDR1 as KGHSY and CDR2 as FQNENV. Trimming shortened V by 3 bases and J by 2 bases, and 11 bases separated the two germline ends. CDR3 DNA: TGTGCCAGCAGCCAGGGGACGGACCCCTATAATTCACCCCTCCACTTT. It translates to CASSQGTDPYNSPLHF.

Here the CDR3 reads CARGATNEKLFF. The CDR3 DNA follows: TGTGCCCGCGGTGCAACTAATGAAAAACTGTTTTTT. The V call is TRBV30, the J call TRBJ1-4; D gene unclear. The CDR3 extends over 12 amino acids. Trimming took off 8 bases at V and 0 bases at J, with 7 bases between the two ends. Germline V gene lookup returns CDR1 GTSNPN and CDR2 SVGIG (reference sequence).

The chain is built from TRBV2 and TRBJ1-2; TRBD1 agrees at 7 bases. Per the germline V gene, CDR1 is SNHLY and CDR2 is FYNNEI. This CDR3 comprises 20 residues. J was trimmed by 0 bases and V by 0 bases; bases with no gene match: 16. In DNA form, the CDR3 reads TGTGCCAGCAGTGAAGCACAGGGGTCCAGCTTCGAGACAGCTAACTATGGCTACACCTTC. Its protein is CASSEAQGSSFETANYGYTF.

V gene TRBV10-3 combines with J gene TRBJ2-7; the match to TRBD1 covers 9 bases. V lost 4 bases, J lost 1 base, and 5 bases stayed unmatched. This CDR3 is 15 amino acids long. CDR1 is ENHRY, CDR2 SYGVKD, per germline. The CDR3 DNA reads TGTGCCATCAGTGGGGCCGGGACAGGGTCCTACGAGCAGTACTTC. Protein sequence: CAISGAGTGSYEQYF.

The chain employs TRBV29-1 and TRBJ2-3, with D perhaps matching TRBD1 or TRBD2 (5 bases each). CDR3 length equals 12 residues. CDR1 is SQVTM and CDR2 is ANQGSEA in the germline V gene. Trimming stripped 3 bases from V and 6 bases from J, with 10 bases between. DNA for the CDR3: TGCAGCGTTGATGGGGGTCTGGATACGCAGTATTTT. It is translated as CSVDGGLDTQYF.

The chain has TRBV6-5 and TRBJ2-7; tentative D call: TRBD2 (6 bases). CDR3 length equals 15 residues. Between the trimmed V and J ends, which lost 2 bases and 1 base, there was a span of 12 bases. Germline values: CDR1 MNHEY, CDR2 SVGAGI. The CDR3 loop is CASSYVGTGSYEQYF. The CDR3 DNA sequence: TGTGCCAGCAGTTACGTGGGGACTGGGTCCTACGAGCAGTACTTC.

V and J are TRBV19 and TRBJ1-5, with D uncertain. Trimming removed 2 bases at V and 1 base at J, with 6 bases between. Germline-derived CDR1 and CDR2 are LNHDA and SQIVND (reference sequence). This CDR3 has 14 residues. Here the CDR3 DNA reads TGTGCCAGTAGTATATTCACCAGCAATCAGCCCCAGCATTTT. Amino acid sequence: CASSIFTSNQPQHF.

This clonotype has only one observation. For the CDR3, the DNA is TGTGCCACCAGCAGAGCCCGGGATGGCTACACCTTC. Amino acid sequence: CATSRARDGYTF. The chain has TRBV15 and TRBJ1-2, with no clear D. The CDR3 totals 12 residues. Germline CDR1 reads LNHNV; CDR2 reads YYDKDF (reference sequence). The V end lost 1 base, the J end lost 6 bases, and 6 bases lay between the germline ends. The whole variable domain, remainder taken from reference TRBV15 and TRBJ1-2, is DAMVIQNPRYQVTQFGKPVTLSCSQTLNHNVMYWYQQKSSQAPKLLFHYYDKDFNNEADTPDNFQSRRPNTSFCFLDIRSPGLGDTAMYLCATSRARDGYTFGSGTRLTVV.

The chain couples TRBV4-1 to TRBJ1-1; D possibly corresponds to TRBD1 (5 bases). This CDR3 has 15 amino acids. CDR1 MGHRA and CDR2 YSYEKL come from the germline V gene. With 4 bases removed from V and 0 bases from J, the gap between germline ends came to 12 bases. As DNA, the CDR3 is TGCGCCAGCAGCCTTAACAGGTTGATGAACACTGAAGCTTTCTTT. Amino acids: CASSLNRLMNTEAFF.

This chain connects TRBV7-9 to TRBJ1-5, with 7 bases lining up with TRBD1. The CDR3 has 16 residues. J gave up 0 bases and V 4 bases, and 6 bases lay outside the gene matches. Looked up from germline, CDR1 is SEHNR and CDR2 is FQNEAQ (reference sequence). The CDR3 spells CASSSGQTYSNQPQHF. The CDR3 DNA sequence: TGTGCCAGCAGCTCGGGACAGACATATAGCAATCAGCCCCAGCATTTT.

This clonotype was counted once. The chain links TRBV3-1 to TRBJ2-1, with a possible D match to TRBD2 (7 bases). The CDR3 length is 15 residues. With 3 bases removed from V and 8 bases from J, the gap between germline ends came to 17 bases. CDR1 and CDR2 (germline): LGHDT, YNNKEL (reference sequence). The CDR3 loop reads CASSQLPGGYHEQFF. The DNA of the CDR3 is TGTGCCAGCAGCCAGCTCCCGGGGGGCTATCATGAGCAGTTCTTC.